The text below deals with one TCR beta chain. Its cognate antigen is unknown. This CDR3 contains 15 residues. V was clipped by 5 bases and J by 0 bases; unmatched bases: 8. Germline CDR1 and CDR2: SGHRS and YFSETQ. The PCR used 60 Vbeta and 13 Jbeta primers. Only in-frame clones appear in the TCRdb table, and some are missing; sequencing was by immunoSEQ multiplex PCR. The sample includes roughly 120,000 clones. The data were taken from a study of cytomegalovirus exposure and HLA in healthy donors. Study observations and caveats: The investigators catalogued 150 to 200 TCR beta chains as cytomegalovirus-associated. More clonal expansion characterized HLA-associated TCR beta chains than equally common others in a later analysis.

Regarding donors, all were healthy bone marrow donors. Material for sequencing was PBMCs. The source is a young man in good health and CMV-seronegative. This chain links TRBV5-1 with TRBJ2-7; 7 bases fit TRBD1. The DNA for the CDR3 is TGCGCCAGCAGGGTCTCTGGGACAGCCTCCTACGAGCAGTACTTC. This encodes CASRVSGTASYEQYF. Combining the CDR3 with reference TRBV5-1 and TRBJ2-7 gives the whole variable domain KAGVTQTPRYLIKTRGQQVTLSCSPISGHRSVSWYQQTPGQGLQFLFEYFSETQRNKGNFPGRFSGRQFSNSRSEMNVSTLELGDSALYLCASRVSGTASYEQYFGPGTRLTVT.